These 7 T cell receptor beta chains came from one sample sequenced in a study of shared clonotypes between healthy human individuals. Profiling relied on immunoSEQ multiplex PCR, and the TCRdb table lists in-frame clones only, not all of them. The sample includes around 300,000 clones, around 87% of them seen just once. The sample consisted of memory CD8+ T cells sorted from blood. Stated subset: CD45RO+ cells pooled with CCR7-negative TemRA cells. All receptors come from a man between 18 and 29 years old in good health.

In this sample, this clone turned up once. The J gene is TRBJ2-3, the V gene TRBV6-6; 11 bases fit TRBD2. With 1 base clipped from V and 5 bases from J, the junction kept 5 bases outside the gene matches. The CDR3 is made up of 16 amino acids. Germline values: CDR1 MNHNY, CDR2 SVGAGI (reference sequence). The chain's CDR3 is CASSYLAGGPGDTQYF. In DNA, the CDR3 is TGTGCCAGCAGTTACTTAGCGGGAGGGCCGGGAGATACGCAGTATTTT.

The chain employs TRBV7-8 and TRBJ1-4; 8 positions agree with TRBD1. V trimming: 6 bases; J trimming: 8 bases; junction bases outside the gene matches: 17. The CDR3 spans 17 residues. CDR1 and CDR2 (germline): SGHVS, FQNEAQ. The CDR3 loop reads CASRSGTGILPHEKLFF. CDR3 DNA sequence: TGTGCCAGCAGATCCGGGACAGGCATCCTACCCCACGAAAAACTGTTTTTT.

This chain uses TRBV28 with TRBJ2-7; D gene uncertain. Trimming removed 6 bases at V and 6 bases at J, with 21 bases between. This CDR3 comprises 15 residues. The germline V gene has CDR1 MDHEN and CDR2 SYDVKM. As DNA, the CDR3 is TGTGCCAGCAGGGGTGTCGACCTAGTTCTCTCCGAGCAGTACTTC. This codes for CASRGVDLVLSEQYF.

The chain combines TRBV9 with TRBJ1-1; D is undetermined. The CDR3 length is 12 residues. Germline assignment: CDR1 SGDLS and CDR2 YYNGEE. V was shortened by 3 bases and J by 7 bases, with 10 bases between the two germline ends. In DNA, the CDR3 is TGTGCCAGCAGCGCGAGAGAGGGTGAAGCTTTCTTT. It specifies CASSAREGEAFF.

The V and J genes are TRBV6-5 and TRBJ2-7; no firm D call. CDR3 length equals 15 residues. The V gene's germline CDR1 is MNHEY and CDR2 SVGAGI. The V end lost 0 bases, the J end lost 10 bases, and 19 bases lay between the germline ends. This CDR3 is CASSYSPVAIENQYF. CDR3 DNA sequence: TGTGCCAGCAGTTACTCTCCGGTGGCTATCGAAAACCAGTACTTC.

This clone was observed a single time. The chain recombines TRBV9 with TRBJ1-2, with TRBD1 as a possible D gene (6 bases). Germline loops: CDR1 SGDLS, CDR2 YYNGEE. There are 13 residues in the CDR3. Deletions cut 0 bases from V and 3 bases from J, with 6 bases between. The CDR3 coding sequence is TGTGCCAGCAGCGTAGGACAGGACTATGGCTACACCTTC. Translated, it gives CASSVGQDYGYTF.

This rearrangement joins TRBV6-1 to TRBJ2-1; D might be TRBD2 (5 bases). Trimming removed 6 bases from V and 9 bases from J, with 21 bases in between. The CDR3 spans 15 residues. Germline V gene sequence: CDR1 MNHNS, CDR2 SASEGT. The CDR3 protein is CASREVSYGISEQFF. CDR3 nucleotides: TGTGCCAGCAGGGAGGTCAGCTACGGGATAAGTGAGCAGTTCTTC.